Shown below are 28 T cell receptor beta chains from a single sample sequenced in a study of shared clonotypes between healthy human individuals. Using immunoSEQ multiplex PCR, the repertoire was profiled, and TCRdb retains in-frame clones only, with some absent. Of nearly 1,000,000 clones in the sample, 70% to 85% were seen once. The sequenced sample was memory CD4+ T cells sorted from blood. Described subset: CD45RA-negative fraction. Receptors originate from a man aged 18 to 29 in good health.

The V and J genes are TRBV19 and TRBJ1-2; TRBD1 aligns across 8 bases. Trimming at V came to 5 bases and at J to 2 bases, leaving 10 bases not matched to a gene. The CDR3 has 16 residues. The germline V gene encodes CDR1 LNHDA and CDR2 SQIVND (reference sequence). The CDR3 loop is CASSRTYTGGNYGYTF. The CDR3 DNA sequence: TGTGCCAGTAGTCGGACATATACAGGGGGAAACTATGGCTACACCTTC.

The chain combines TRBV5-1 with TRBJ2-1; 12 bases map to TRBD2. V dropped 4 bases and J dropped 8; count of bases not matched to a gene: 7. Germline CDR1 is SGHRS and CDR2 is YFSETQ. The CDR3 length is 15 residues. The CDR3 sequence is CASSNRTSGTYEQFF. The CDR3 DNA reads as TGCGCCAGCAGCAACCGGACTAGCGGGACCTATGAGCAGTTCTTC.

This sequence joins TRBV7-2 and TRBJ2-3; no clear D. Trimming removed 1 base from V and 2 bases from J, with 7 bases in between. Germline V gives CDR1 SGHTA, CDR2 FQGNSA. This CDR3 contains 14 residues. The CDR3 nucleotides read TGTGCCAGCAGCTTAGGACATACCACAGATACGCAGTATTTT. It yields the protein CASSLGHTTDTQYF.

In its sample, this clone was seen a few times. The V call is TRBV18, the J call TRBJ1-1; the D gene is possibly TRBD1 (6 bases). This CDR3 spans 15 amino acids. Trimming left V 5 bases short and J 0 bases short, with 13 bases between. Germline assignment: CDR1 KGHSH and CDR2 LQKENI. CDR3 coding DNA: TGTGCCAGCTCAATAGTAGGGGGGATGAACACTGAAGCTTTCTTT. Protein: CASSIVGGMNTEAFF. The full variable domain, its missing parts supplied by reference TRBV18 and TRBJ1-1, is NAGVMQNPRHLVRRRGQEARLRCSPMKGHSHVYWYRQLPEEGLKFMVYLQKENIIDESGMPKERFSAEFPKEGPSILRIQQVVRGDSAAYFCASSIVGGMNTEAFFGQGTRLTVV.

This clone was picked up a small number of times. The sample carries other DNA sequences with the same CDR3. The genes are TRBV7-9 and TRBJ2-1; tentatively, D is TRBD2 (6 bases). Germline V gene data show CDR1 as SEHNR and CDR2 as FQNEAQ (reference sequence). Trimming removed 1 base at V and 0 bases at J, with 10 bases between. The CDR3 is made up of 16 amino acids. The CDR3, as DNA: TGTGCCAGCAGCTTAGAGGCGGGGAGCTCCTACAATGAGCAGTTCTTC. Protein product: CASSLEAGSSYNEQFF.

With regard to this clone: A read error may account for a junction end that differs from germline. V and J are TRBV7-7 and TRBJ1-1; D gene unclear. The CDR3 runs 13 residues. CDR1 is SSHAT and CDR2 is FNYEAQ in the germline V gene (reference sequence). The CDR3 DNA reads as TGTGCTAGCAGCTTAAGCAAAAACACTGAAGCTTTCTTT. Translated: CASSLSKNTEAFF.

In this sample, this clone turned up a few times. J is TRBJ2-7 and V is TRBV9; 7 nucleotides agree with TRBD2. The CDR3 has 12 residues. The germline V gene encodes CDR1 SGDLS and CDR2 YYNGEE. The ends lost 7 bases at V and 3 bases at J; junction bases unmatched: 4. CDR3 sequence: CASAGDHYEQYF. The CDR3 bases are TGTGCCAGCGCGGGAGATCACTACGAGCAGTACTTC.

Here the CDR3 reads CASTLDRVYGYTF. The DNA of the CDR3 is TGTGCCAGCACCTTGGACAGAGTCTATGGCTACACCTTC. J is TRBJ1-2 and V is TRBV28, with D possibly TRBD1 on 6 matching bases. The CDR3 is made up of 13 amino acids. The germline V gene encodes CDR1 MDHEN and CDR2 SYDVKM. Deletions cut 7 bases from V and 4 bases from J, with 13 bases between.

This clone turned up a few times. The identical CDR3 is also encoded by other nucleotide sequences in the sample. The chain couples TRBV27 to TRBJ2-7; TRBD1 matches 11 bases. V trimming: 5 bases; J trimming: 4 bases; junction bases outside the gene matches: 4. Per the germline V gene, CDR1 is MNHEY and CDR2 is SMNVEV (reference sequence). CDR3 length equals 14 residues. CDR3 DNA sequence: TGTGCCAGCAGTAGGACAGGGGGCGGGTACGAGCAGTACTTC. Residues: CASSRTGGGYEQYF.

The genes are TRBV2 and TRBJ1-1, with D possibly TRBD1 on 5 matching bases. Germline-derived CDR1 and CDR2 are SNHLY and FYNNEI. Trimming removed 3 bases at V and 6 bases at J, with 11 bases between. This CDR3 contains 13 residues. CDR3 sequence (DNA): TGTGCCAGCAGTGAGGGCAGGGCCCCTGAAGCTTTCTTT. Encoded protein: CASSEGRAPEAFF.

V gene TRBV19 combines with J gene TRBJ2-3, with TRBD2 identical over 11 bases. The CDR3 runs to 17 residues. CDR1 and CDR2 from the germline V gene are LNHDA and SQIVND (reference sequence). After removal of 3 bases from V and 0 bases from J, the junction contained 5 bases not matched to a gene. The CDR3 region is CASSMGLAAKSTDTQYF. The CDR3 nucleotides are TGTGCCAGTAGTATGGGACTAGCGGCCAAAAGCACAGATACGCAGTATTTT. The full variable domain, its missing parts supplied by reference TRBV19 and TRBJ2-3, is DGGITQSPKYLFRKEGQNVTLSCEQNLNHDAMYWYRQDPGQGLRLIYYSQIVNDFQKGDIAEGYSVSREKKESFPLTVTSAQKNPTAFYLCASSMGLAAKSTDTQYFGPGTRLTVL.

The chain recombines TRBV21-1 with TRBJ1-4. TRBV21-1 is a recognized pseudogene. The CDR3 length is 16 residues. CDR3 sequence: CASSKSFSVVREKLFF. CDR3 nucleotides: TGTGCCAGCAGCAAATCCTTTTCGGTGGTGAGGGAAAAACTGTTTTTT.

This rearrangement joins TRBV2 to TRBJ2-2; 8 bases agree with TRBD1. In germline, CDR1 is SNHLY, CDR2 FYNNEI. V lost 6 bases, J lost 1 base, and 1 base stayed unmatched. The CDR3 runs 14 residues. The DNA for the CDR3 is TGTGCCAGCAGAGACAGGGGGAACACCGGGGAGCTGTTTTTT. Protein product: CASRDRGNTGELFF.

The CDR3 region has the DNA TGTGCCAGTAGCTTCAGGGACAAAGGGAACTATGGCTACACCTTC. Its protein product is CASSFRDKGNYGYTF. The chain joins TRBV19 to TRBJ1-2; D possibly corresponds to TRBD1 (6 bases). V lost 6 bases and J lost 2, with 16 bases in between. Germline loops: CDR1 LNHDA, CDR2 SQIVND (reference sequence). The length of the CDR3 is 15 residues.

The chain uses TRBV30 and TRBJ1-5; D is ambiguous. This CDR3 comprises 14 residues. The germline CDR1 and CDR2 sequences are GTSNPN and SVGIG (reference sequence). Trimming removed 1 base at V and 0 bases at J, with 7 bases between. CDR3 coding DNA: TGTGCCTGGAGTGAAGTGCGTAGCAATCAGCCCCAGCATTTT. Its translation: CAWSEVRSNQPQHF.

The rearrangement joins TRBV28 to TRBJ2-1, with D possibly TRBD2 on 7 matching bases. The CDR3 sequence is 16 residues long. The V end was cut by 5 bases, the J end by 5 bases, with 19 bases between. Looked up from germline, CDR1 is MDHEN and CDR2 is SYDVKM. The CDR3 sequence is CASSAGANTRDNEQFF. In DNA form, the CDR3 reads TGTGCCAGCAGTGCGGGGGCCAATACAAGGGACAATGAGCAGTTCTTC.

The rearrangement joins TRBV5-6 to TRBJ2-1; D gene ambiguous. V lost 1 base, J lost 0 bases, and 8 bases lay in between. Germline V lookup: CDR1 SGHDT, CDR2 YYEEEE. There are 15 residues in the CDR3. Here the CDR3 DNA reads TGTGCCAGCAGCTTGCTGCTGAGCTCCTACAATGAGCAGTTCTTC. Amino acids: CASSLLLSSYNEQFF.

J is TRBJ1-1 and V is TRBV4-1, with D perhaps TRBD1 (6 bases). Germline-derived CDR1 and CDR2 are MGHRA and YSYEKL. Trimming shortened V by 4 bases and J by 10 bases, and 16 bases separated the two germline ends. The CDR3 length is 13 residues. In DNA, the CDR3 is TGCGCCAGCAGCCCCCTCGCAGGGGTGGGAGCTTTCTTT. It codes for CASSPLAGVGAFF.

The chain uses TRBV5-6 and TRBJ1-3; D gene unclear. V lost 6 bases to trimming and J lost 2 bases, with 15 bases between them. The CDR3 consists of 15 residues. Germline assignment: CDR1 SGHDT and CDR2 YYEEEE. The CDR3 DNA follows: TGTGCCAGCAACCTATTGGGAGAGACTGGAAACACCATATATTTT. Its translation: CASNLLGETGNTIYF. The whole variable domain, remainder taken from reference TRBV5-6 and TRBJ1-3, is DAGVTQSPTHLIKTRGQQVTLRCSPKSGHDTVSWYQQALGQGPQFIFQYYEEEERQRGNFPDRFSGHQFPNYSSELNVNALLLGDSALYLCASNLLGETGNTIYFGEGSWLTVV.

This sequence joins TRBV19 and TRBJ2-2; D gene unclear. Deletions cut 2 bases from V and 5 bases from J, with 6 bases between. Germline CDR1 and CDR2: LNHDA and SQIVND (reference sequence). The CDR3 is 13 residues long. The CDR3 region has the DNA TGTGCCAGTAGTATAAGTAGGACCGGGGAGCTGTTTTTT. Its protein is CASSISRTGELFF.

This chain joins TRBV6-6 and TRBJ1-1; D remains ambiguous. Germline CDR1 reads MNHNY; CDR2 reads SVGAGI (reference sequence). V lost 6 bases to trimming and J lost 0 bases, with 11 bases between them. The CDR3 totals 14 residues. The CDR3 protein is CASRTSPVNTEAFF. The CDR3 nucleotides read TGTGCCAGCAGAACATCGCCAGTGAACACTGAAGCTTTCTTT.

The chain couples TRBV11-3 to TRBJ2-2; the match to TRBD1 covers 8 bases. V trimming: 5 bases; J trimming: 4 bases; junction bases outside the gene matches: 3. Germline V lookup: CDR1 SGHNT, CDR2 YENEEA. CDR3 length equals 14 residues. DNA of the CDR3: TGTGCCAGCAGCCAAGACAGGGGCACCGGGGAGCTGTTTTTT. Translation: CASSQDRGTGELFF.

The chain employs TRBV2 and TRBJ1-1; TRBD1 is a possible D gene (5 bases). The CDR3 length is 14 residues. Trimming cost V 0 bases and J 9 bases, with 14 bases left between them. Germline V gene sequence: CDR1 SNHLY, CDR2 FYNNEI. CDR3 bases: TGTGCCAGCAGTGAAGCGGGGCCAGGACACAAAGCTTTCTTT. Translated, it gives CASSEAGPGHKAFF.

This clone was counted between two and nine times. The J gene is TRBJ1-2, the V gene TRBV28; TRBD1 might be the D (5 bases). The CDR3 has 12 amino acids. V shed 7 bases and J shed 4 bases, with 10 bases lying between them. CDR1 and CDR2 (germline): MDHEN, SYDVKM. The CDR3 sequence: CASMAGSYGYTF. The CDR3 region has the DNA TGTGCCAGCATGGCAGGGAGCTATGGCTACACCTTC.

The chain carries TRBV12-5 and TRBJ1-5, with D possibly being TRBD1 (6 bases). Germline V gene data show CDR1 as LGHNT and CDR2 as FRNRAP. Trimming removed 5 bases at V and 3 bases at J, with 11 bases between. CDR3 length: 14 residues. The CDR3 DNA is TGTGCTAGTGGTCTTGGACAGACCAATCAGCCCCAGCATTTT. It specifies CASGLGQTNQPQHF.

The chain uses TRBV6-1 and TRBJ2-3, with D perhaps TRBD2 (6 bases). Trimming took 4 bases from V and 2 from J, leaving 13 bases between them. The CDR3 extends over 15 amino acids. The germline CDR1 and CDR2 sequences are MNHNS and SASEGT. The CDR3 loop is CASSGGGTYTDTQYF. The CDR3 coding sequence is TGTGCCAGCAGTGGGGGCGGGACCTACACAGATACGCAGTATTTT.

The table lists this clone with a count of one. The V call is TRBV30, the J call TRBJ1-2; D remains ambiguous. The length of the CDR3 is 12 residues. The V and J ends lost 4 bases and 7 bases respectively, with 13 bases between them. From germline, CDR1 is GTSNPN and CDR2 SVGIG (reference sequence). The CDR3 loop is CAWMWATGGYTF. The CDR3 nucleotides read TGTGCCTGGATGTGGGCAACGGGTGGCTACACCTTC.

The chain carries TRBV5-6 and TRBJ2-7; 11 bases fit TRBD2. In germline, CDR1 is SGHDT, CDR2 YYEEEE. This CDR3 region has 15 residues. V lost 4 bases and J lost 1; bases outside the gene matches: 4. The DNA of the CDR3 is TGTGCCAGCAGCGGCGGGACTAGCGGATCCTACGAGCAGTACTTC. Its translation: CASSGGTSGSYEQYF.